The subject of this entry is one T cell receptor beta chain. Germline CDR1 is GTSNPN and CDR2 is SVGIG (reference sequence). The CDR3 is 14 amino acids. V lost 0 bases and J 4 bases, leaving 9 bases between the germline ends. This specimen belongs to a study of T cell changes during pregnancy in multiple sclerosis. The data were produced by immunoSEQ multiplex PCR, yet TCRdb's version contains in-frame clones alone and is incomplete. The repertoire includes tens of thousands of clones, just over 90% of them detected once, and roughly 0.33% sits in the top ten. This sequence originates from a female donor with multiple sclerosis, enrolled in a pregnancy study. The sequencing here drew on CD4+ T cells from peripheral blood mononuclear cells, taken before pregnancy. The chain couples TRBV30 to TRBJ2-2; possible D gene TRBD2, 5 bases. Here the CDR3 reads CAWSVRTATGELFF. CDR3 DNA: TGTGCCTGGAGTGTACGGACTGCCACCGGGGAGCTGTTTTTT.